The clone carrying this T cell receptor (beta chain) came up a few times. Original handling: Estimates of nucleated cell counts were drawn from the amplification of reference gene primers. Generated by immunoSEQ multiplex PCR, the TCRdb table keeps only in-frame clones and is missing some. D and trimming come from the DNA, and the V and J calls and clone size come from that table. The sample has about 53,000 clones, about 86% seen once. The sample originates from a study of blood T cell repertoires in COVID-19. Overall study context: Sites in the United States, Italy and Spain provided acute and convalescent COVID-19 samples. From T cells, B-cell-depleted T cells, or PBMCs came the material, which was cDNA or gDNA.

This CDR3 has 14 amino acids. Trimming removed 0 bases from V and 7 bases from J, with 14 bases in between. Germline V gene lookup returns CDR1 SGHRS and CDR2 YFSETQ. The sequence came from a man aged 50 to 60 with acute or convalescent COVID-19. Sequencing was done on a sample of peripheral blood. The V gene is TRBV5-1, the J gene TRBJ2-7; a weak D match, TRBD2 (6 bases). Here the CDR3 DNA reads TGCGCCAGCAGCTTGGACGGGAGTCAAAGGGAGCAGTACTTC. This translates into CASSLDGSQREQYF.